Listed here are 11 T cell receptor beta chains from one sample, sequenced in a study of T-cell memory formation after mild COVID-19. TCRdb redid the calling of the 5' RACE reads with MiXCR, one entry per CDR3 protein. The sample shows around 310,000 distinct CDR3 sequences, 15% of them seen only once. The sequenced material came from PBMCs or a T cell subset sorted from them (not recorded which). The receptors derive from a man between 18 and 35 years old who had mild COVID-19 (a few samples of this study predate the infection). Cell type and time point are not known.

The chain uses TRBV18 and TRBJ1-4, with D tentatively TRBD1 (5 bases). V lost 3 bases, J lost 0 bases, and 11 bases lay in between. Germline CDR1 and CDR2: KGHSH and LQKENI. The CDR3 length is 16 residues. The CDR3 region has the DNA TGTGCCAGCTCACCGGGGACGGTTGCAACTAATGAAAAACTGTTTTTT. Translating gives CASSPGTVATNEKLFF.

This chain links TRBV7-7 with TRBJ2-1; TRBD2 matches at 11 bases. Looked up from germline, CDR1 is SSHAT and CDR2 is FNYEAQ (reference sequence). This CDR3 is built from 13 residues. V gave up 5 bases and J gave up 10 bases; unmatched junction bases: 4. Here the CDR3 reads CASSVWTSGEQFF. The DNA for the CDR3 is TGTGCCAGCAGCGTATGGACTAGCGGGGAGCAGTTCTTC.

This chain uses TRBV18 with TRBJ1-1; 8 bases line up with TRBD1. The CDR3 consists of 15 residues. Germline V gene lookup returns CDR1 KGHSH and CDR2 LQKENI. The V and J ends lost 2 bases and 5 bases, in that order; junction bases with no gene match: 7. CDR3 nucleotides: TGTGCCAGCTCACCAATTTTGCAGGGGGCAACTGAAGCTTTCTTT. Its translation is CASSPILQGATEAFF.

This clonotype came up many times. V gene TRBV5-1 combines with J gene TRBJ2-3; D is unresolved. Germline V CDR1 and CDR2: SGHRS, YFSETQ. Deletions cut 2 bases from V and 0 bases from J, with 7 bases between. The CDR3 covers 14 residues. CDR3: CASSFTHSTDTQYF. In nucleotides, the CDR3 is TGCGCCAGCAGCTTCACCCACAGCACAGATACGCAGTATTTT.

This clonotype was seen more than once but under ten times. This rearrangement joins TRBV7-9 to TRBJ2-7, with D perhaps TRBD1 (5 bases). The CDR3 is 14 amino acids. V gave up 1 base and J gave up 4 bases, with 11 bases separating them. Germline V gene lookup returns CDR1 SEHNR and CDR2 FQNEAQ (reference sequence). The CDR3 protein is CASSLGPGRYEQYF. The CDR3 DNA sequence: TGTGCCAGCAGCTTAGGCCCAGGGCGTTACGAGCAGTACTTC. Full variable domain (remainder filled in from reference TRBV7-9 and TRBJ2-7): DTGVSQNPRHKITKRGQNVTFRCDPISEHNRLYWYRQTLGQGPEFLTYFQNEAQLEKSRLLSDRFSAERPKGSFSTLEIQRTEQGDSAMYLCASSLGPGRYEQYFGPGTRLTVT.

The chain joins TRBV6-2 or TRBV6-3 to TRBJ2-7; D is unclear. CDR3 length equals 14 residues. V was pared by 6 bases and J by 7 bases, with 19 bases between. In germline, CDR1 is MNHEY, CDR2 SVGEGT. DNA for the CDR3: TGTGCCAGCAGAGGGCTGGGGATCTTCGGAGAGCAGTACTTC. As protein: CASRGLGIFGEQYF.

This clonotype was counted only a few times. The V gene is TRBV5-1, the J gene TRBJ1-1; TRBD1 matches 7 bases. There are 20 residues in the CDR3. CDR1 and CDR2 from the germline V gene are SGHRS and YFSETQ. With V trimmed by 2 bases and J by 0 bases, 19 bases remained unmatched. The CDR3 loop reads CASSFFGFFRNRGMNTEAFF. CDR3 DNA: TGCGCCAGCAGCTTCTTCGGTTTCTTTCGAAACAGGGGAATGAACACTGAAGCTTTCTTT.

V is TRBV7-9 and J is TRBJ2-1, with 8 bases identical to TRBD2. The CDR3 loop spans 16 amino acids. Losses at the gene ends were 4 bases for V and 14 bases for J; bases not matched to a gene: 19. Germline V CDR1 and CDR2: SEHNR, FQNEAQ (reference sequence). DNA for the CDR3: TGTGCCAGCAGCTCCGGGTCGGCAGCGGGGGTTTGGTTAGAGTTCTTC. It codes for CASSSGSAAGVWLEFF.

The J gene is TRBJ2-3, the V gene TRBV6-2 or TRBV6-3; D possibly corresponds to TRBD2 (6 bases). The V gene lost 3 bases and the J gene lost 2 bases, with 12 bases spanning the gap. The CDR3 runs 15 residues. Per the germline V gene, CDR1 is MNHEY and CDR2 is SVGEGT. In DNA form, the CDR3 reads TGTGCCAGCAGTTATTTTGCGGGGCCCACAGATACGCAGTATTTT. It specifies CASSYFAGPTDTQYF.

The V and J genes are TRBV7-2 and TRBJ1-1; 9 positions match TRBD1. The CDR3 extends over 14 amino acids. Germline V lookup: CDR1 SGHTA, CDR2 FQGNSA. V lost 3 bases, J lost 4 bases, and 3 bases stayed unmatched. The CDR3 DNA sequence: TGTGCCAGCAGCTTTGGGACAGGGTCCACTGAAGCTTTCTTT. It codes for CASSFGTGSTEAFF.

This clonotype appeared many times. This chain connects TRBV4-3 to TRBJ1-5; D is unclear. Per the germline V gene, CDR1 is LGHNA and CDR2 is YSLEER. The CDR3 totals 14 residues. Trimming removed 4 bases from V and 6 bases from J, with 13 bases in between. CDR3 nucleotide sequence: TGCGCCAGCAGCCGCGGTGGGGTCGGTCAGCCCCAGCATTTT. It specifies CASSRGGVGQPQHF.